This T cell receptor (beta chain) was identified in a study of blood T cell repertoires in COVID-19. Study details: Spain, Italy and the United States supplied samples that represented acute and convalescent COVID-19. Sample material is recorded as cDNA or gDNA derived from T cells, B-cell-depleted T cells, or PBMCs.

Authors' data handling: The assay estimated nucleated cells by amplifying reference gene primers. The table came from immunoSEQ multiplex PCR; TCRdb's copy has only in-frame clones and leaves some out. V and J calls and clone size come straight from that table; D and trimming were deduced from the DNA. Of 75,000 to 90,000 clones listed, about four fifths were seen once; the top ten hold more than 10%. This CDR3 region has 14 residues. CDR1 is SGHVS and CDR2 is FNYEAQ in the germline V gene. The V end was cut by 5 bases, the J end by 12 bases, with 22 bases between. The origin of this receptor is a woman between 40 and 50 years old with active or convalescent COVID-19. The source material was peripheral blood. This chain links TRBV7-6 with TRBJ1-2, with a tentative D call TRBD1 (6 bases). The CDR3 here is CASSRRGASTEHTF. The CDR3, as DNA: TGTGCCAGCAGCCGACGGGGGGCAAGTACTGAGCACACCTTC.